This TCR beta chain appears in the sequencing data of a study of T cell changes during pregnancy in multiple sclerosis. Here immunoSEQ multiplex PCR was the method, and the copy in TCRdb shows in-frame clones only, minus some. The profile shows tens of thousands of clones, 86% of them singletons. The CDR3 has 15 amino acids. The V gene lost 0 bases and the J gene lost 4 bases, with 12 bases spanning the gap. CDR1 and CDR2 (germline): LNHNV, YYDKDF (reference sequence). The chain combines TRBV15 with TRBJ1-2; D remains ambiguous. The receptor was isolated from a female donor in good health, enrolled as a control in a pregnancy study. The sample consisted of CD8+ T cells from peripheral blood mononuclear cells, taken in the first trimester of pregnancy. The CDR3: CATSRDVSAVYGYTF. In DNA form, the CDR3 reads TGTGCCACCAGCAGAGATGTTAGCGCTGTCTATGGCTACACCTTC. Based on the CDR3 plus reference TRBV15 and TRBJ1-2, the full variable domain is DAMVIQNPRYQVTQFGKPVTLSCSQTLNHNVMYWYQQKSSQAPKLLFHYYDKDFNNEADTPDNFQSRRPNTSFCFLDIRSPGLGDTAMYLCATSRDVSAVYGYTFGSGTRLTVV.